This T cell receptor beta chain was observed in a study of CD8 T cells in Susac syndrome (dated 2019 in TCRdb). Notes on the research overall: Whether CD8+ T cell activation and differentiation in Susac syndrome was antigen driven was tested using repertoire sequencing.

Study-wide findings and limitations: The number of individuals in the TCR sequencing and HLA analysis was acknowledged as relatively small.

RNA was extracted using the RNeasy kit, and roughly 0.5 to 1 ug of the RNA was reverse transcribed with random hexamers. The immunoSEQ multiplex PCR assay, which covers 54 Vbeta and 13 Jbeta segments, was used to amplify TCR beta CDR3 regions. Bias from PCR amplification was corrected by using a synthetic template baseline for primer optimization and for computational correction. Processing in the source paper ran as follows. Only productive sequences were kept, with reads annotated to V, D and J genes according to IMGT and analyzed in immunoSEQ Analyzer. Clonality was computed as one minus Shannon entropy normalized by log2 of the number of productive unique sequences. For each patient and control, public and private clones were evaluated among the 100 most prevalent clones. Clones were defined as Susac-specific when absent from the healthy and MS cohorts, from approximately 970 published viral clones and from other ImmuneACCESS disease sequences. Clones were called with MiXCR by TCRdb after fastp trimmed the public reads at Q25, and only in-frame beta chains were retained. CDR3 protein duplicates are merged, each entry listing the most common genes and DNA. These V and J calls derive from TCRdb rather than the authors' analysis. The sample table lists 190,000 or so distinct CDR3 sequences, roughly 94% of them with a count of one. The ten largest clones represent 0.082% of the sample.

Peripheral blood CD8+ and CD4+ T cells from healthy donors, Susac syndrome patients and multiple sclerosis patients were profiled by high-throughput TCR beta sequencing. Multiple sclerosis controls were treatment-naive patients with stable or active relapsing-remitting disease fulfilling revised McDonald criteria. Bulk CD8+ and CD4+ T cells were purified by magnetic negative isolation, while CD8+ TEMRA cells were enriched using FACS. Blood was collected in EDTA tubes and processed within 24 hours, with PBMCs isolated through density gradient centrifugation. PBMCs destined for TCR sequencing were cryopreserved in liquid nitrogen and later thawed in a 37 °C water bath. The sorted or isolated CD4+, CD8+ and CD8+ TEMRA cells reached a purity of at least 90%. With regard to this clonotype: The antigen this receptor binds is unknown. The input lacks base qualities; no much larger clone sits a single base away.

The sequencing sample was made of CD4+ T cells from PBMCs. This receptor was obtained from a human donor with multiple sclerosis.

Read as DNA, the sequence is TGTGCCAGCAGCGTTGGCGGGCTTACCTACGAGCAGTACGTC. This encodes CASSVGGLTYEQYV. The chain employs TRBV9 and TRBJ2-7; TRBD2 might be the D gene, on 5 matching bases. Reading the germline V gene gives CDR1 SGDLS and CDR2 YYNGEE. Inclusive of the bounding cysteine and valine, the CDR3 is 14 residues long. Left in the record is the CDR3 DNA by itself, 42 bases read in frame from the first base. The V end loses 2 bases and the J end loses 2 bases, and a stretch of 11 bases separates them.